This T cell receptor (beta chain) was obtained from a study of siplizumab effects on memory and regulatory T cells. Study findings and constraints: Among sequences traceable to unstimulated CD4+ memory cells, alloreactive ones were significantly reduced by siplizumab. On average, nearly 70% of mappable alloreactive CD4+ clones were Treg-derived under siplizumab, against about 30% in controls. Unstimulated subsets contained matches for only a minor fraction of alloreactive clones.

Notes on this clone: Antigen unknown.

V dropped 4 bases and J dropped 3; count of bases not matched to a gene: 3. The CDR3 consists of 13 residues. CDR1 is MGHDK and CDR2 is SYGVNS in the germline V gene. Per sample, roughly 99,000 TCR templates were assayed. Generated by immunoSEQ multiplex PCR, the TCRdb table keeps only in-frame clones and is missing some. The sample holds roughly 100,000 clones; 85% to 95% are singletons and the top ten take approximately 0.32%. The sample consisted of CD4+ T cells sorted from blood. This clonotype was sampled from a human donor in good health. The genes are TRBV25-1 and TRBJ2-7; 7 bases fit TRBD2. Here the CDR3 DNA reads TGTGCCAGCAGTGTGAGCGGGATCTACGAGCAGTACTTC. This encodes CASSVSGIYEQYF.